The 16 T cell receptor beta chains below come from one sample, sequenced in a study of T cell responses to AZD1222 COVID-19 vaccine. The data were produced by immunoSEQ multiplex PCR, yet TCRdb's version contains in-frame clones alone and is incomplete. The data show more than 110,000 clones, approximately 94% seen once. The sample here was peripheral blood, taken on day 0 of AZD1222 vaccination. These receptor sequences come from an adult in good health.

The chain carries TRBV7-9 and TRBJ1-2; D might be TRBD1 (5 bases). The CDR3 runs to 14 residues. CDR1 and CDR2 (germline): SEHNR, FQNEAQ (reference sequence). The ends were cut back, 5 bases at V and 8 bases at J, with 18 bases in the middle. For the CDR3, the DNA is TGTGCCAGCAGCCCCGTCCGGGGGGAGCGAGGCTACACCTTC. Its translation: CASSPVRGERGYTF.

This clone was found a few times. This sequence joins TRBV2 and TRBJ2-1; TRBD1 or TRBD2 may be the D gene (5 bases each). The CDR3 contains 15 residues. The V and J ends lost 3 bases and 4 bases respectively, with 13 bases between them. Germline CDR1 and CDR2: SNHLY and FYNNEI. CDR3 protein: CASSDGPGPYNEQFF. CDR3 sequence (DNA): TGTGCCAGCAGTGATGGTCCGGGGCCGTACAATGAGCAGTTCTTC. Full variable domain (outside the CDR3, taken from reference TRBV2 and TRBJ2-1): EPEVTQTPSHQVTQMGQEVILRCVPISNHLYFYWYRQILGQKVEFLVSFYNNEISEKSEIFDDQFSVERPDGSNFTLKIRSTKLEDSAMYFCASSDGPGPYNEQFFGPGTRLTVL.

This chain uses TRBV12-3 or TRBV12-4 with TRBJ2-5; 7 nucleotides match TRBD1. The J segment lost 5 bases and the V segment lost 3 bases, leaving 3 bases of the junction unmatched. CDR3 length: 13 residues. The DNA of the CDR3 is TGTGCCAGCAGTTTGGGACAGCCGGAGACCCAGTACTTC. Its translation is CASSLGQPETQYF.

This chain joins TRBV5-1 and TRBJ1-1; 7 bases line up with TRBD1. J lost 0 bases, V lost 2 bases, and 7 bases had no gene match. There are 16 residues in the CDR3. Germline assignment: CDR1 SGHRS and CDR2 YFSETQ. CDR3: CASSLTIQGMNTEAFF. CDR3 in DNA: TGCGCCAGCAGCTTAACTATACAGGGGATGAACACTGAAGCTTTCTTT.

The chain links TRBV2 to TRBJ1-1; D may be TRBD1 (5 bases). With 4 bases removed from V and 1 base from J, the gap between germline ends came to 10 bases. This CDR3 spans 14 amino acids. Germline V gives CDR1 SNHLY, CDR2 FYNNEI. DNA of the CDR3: TGTGCCAGCAGTGTAGACAGTCCGAACACTGAAGCTTTCTTT. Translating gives CASSVDSPNTEAFF.

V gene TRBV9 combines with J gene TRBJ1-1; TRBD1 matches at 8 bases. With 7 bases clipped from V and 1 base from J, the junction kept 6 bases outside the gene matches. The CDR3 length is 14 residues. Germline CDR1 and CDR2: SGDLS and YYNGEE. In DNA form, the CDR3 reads TGTGCCAGCGCTTCAGGGGGCGCGAACACTGAAGCTTTCTTT. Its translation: CASASGGANTEAFF.

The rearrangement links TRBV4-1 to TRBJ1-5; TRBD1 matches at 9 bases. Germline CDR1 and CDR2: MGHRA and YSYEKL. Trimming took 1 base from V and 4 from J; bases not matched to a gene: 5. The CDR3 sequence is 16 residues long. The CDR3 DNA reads TGCGCCAGCAGCCAAGTGTTAGGGACAGGGAATCAGCCCCAGCATTTT. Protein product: CASSQVLGTGNQPQHF.

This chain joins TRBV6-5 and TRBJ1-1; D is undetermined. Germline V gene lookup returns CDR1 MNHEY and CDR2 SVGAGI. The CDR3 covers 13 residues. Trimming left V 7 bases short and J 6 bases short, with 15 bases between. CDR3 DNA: TGTGCCAGCACCCTCCTGTGGGTTCCTGAAGCTTTCTTT. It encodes CASTLLWVPEAFF.

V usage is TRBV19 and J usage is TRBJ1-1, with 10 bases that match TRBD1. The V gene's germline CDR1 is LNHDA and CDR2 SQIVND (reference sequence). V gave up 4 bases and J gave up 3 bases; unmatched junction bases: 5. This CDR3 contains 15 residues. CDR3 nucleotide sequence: TGTGCCAGTAGTACAGCGGACAGGGGGTACACTGAAGCTTTCTTT. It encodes CASSTADRGYTEAFF.

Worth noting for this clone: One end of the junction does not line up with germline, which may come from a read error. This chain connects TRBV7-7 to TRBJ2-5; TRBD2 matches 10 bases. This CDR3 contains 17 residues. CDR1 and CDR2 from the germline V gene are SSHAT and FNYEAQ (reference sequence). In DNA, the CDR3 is TGTGCTAGCAGCTTAGCCCCTAGCGGGGGAATTCAAGAGACCCAGTACTTC. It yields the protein CASSLAPSGGIQETQYF.

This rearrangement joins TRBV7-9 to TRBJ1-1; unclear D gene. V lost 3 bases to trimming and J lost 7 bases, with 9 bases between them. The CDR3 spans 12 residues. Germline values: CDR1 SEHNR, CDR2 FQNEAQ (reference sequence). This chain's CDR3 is CASSFEGVEAFF. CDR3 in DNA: TGTGCCAGCAGCTTCGAGGGAGTTGAAGCTTTCTTT.

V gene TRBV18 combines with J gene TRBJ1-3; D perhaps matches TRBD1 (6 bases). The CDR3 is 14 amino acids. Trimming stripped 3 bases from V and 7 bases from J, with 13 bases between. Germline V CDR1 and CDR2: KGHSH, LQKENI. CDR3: CASSPFDRMNTIYF. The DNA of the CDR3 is TGTGCCAGCTCACCTTTCGACAGGATGAACACCATATATTTT. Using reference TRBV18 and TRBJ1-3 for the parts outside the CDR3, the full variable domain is NAGVMQNPRHLVRRRGQEARLRCSPMKGHSHVYWYRQLPEEGLKFMVYLQKENIIDESGMPKERFSAEFPKEGPSILRIQQVVRGDSAAYFCASSPFDRMNTIYFGEGSWLTVV.

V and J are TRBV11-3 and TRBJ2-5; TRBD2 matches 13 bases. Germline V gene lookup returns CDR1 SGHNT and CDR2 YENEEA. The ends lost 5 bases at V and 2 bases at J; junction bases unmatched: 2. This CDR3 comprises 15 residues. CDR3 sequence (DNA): TGTGCCAGCAGCCTACTAGCGGGGGGGCAAGAGACCCAGTACTTC. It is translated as CASSLLAGGQETQYF.

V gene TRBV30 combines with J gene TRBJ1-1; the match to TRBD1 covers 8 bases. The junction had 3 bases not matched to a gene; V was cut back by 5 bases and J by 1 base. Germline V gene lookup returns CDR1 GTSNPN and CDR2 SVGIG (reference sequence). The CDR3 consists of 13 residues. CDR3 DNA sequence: TGTGCCTGGCTAGGACAGGGGAACACTGAAGCTTTCTTT. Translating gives CAWLGQGNTEAFF.

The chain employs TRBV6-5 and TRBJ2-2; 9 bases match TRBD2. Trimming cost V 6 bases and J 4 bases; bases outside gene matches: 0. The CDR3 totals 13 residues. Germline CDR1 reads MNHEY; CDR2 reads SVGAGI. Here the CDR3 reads CASRGLATGELFF. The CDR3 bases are TGTGCCAGCAGGGGACTAGCCACCGGGGAGCTGTTTTTT.

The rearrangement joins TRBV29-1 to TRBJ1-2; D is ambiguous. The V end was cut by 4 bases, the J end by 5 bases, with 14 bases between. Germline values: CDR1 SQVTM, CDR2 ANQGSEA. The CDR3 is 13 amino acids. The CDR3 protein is CSVGAGGDYGYTF. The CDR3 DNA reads TGCAGCGTTGGGGCAGGCGGCGATTATGGCTACACCTTC.